A single sample gave rise to the 9 T cell receptor beta chains below, sequenced in a study of blood T cells in healthy people across ages. With a J-beta primer mix and a sample-barcoded 5' primer, a second PCR ran about 7 to 12 cycles. TCRdb re-called the 5' RACE reads with MiXCR, one entry per CDR3 protein. This sample has over a million distinct CDR3 sequences, with about 45% found just once. Sequencing was carried out using blood. These receptors all come from a woman aged 18-29 years in good health.

The rearrangement uses TRBV30 and TRBJ2-5; D may be TRBD1 (5 bases). TRBJ2-7 explains the end of the DNA better; the J call may be wrong. Germline CDR1 is GTSNPN and CDR2 is SVGIG (reference sequence). The CDR3 covers 15 residues. The CDR3 bases are TGTGCCTGGAGTGTACAGGCAGGTTTAGGGTACGAGCAGTACTTC. Amino acids: CAWSVQAGLGYEQYF.

The chain couples TRBV7-3 to TRBJ2-5; no clear D gene. This CDR3 region has 13 residues. The germline V and J ends were trimmed by 4 bases and 6 bases, with 12 bases remaining between them. The germline gives CDR1 SGHTA, CDR2 FQGTGA. Written as DNA, the CDR3 is TGTGCCAGCAGCTCCTCTAGGATCCAGACCCAGTACTTC. Its protein is CASSSSRIQTQYF.

V usage is TRBV4-3 and J usage is TRBJ2-3; D uncertain. CDR1 is LGHNA, CDR2 YSLEER, per germline. V lost 0 bases and J 3 bases, leaving 13 bases between the germline ends. The CDR3 length is 16 residues. The CDR3 DNA reads as TGCGCCAGCAGCCAAGATCCCCTAACCAGAACAGATACGCAGTATTTT. Its translation: CASSQDPLTRTDTQYF.

The V gene is TRBV20-1, the J gene TRBJ2-1, with 11 positions matching TRBD1. This CDR3 spans 17 amino acids. Germline assignment: CDR1 DFQATT and CDR2 SNEGSKA (reference sequence). With V trimmed by 0 bases and J by 7 bases, 11 bases remained unmatched. CDR3 sequence (DNA): TGCAGTGCTAGAGATGTCGTCTGGACAGGGGGCTCAAATGAGCAGTTCTTC. As protein: CSARDVVWTGGSNEQFF.

The rearrangement joins TRBV6-2 or TRBV6-3 to TRBJ2-1; the match to TRBD1 covers 8 bases. V lost 7 bases and J lost 2; bases outside the gene matches: 4. CDR3 length equals 14 residues. Germline V gives CDR1 MNHEY, CDR2 SVGEGT. The CDR3 nucleotides are TGTGCCAGCACCAGGACAGGGACCTACAATGAGCAGTTCTTC. Translating gives CASTRTGTYNEQFF.

This clonotype came up a few times. The V call is TRBV28, the J call TRBJ2-3; TRBD2 matches at 15 bases. V dropped 6 bases and J dropped 2; count of bases not matched to a gene: 9. CDR1 is MDHEN, CDR2 SYDVKM, per germline. This CDR3 is built from 18 residues. CDR3 residues: CASRGWGLAGGHTDTQYF. The CDR3 DNA sequence: TGTGCCAGCAGGGGGTGGGGACTAGCGGGGGGACACACAGATACGCAGTATTTT.

This clonotype was seen a handful of times. V and J are TRBV29-1 and TRBJ2-3; D might be TRBD1 (5 bases). Trimming took 3 bases from V and 2 from J, leaving 9 bases between them. The CDR3 is 13 amino acids. In germline, CDR1 is SQVTM, CDR2 ANQGSEA. The CDR3 DNA reads TGCAGCGTTGAGTTGGGGCTCACAGATACGCAGTATTTT. Its protein is CSVELGLTDTQYF.

This clonotype was counted between two and nine times. The chain combines TRBV4-3 with TRBJ2-5; D is unclear. Trimming left V 1 base short and J 9 bases short, with 12 bases between. Germline V CDR1 and CDR2: LGHNA, YSLEER. The CDR3 covers 13 residues. As DNA, the CDR3 is TGCGCCAGCAGCCAAGGATGGGCTATTCCCCAGTACTTC. It translates to CASSQGWAIPQYF.

V usage is TRBV4-1 and J usage is TRBJ2-7; D is ambiguous. This CDR3 spans 17 amino acids. V was pared by 0 bases and J by 7 bases, with 22 bases between. CDR1 is MGHRA, CDR2 YSYEKL, per germline. The CDR3 here is CASSQDQSTSAYNEQYF. The CDR3 coding sequence is TGCGCCAGCAGCCAAGATCAATCGACTTCTGCCTACAATGAGCAGTACTTC.